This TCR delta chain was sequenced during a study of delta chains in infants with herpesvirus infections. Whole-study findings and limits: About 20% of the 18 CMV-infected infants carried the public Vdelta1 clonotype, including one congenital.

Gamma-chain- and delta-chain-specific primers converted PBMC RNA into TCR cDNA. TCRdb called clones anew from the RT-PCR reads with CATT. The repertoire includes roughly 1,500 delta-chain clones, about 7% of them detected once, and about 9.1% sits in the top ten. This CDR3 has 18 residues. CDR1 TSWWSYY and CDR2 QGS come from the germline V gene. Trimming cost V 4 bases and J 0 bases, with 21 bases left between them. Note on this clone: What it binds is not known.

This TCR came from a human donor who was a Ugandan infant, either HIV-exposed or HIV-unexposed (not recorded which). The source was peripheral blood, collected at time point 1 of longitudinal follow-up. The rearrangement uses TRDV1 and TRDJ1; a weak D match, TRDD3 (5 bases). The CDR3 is CALGGIRPWFPNTDKLIF. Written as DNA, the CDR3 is TGTGCTCTTGGGGGTATACGTCCATGGTTCCCGAACACCGATAAACTCATCTTT.